The subject of this entry is one T cell receptor (beta chain). The antigen it recognizes is unknown. No clone much larger than this one lies a single base away; base qualities are absent. TCRbeta CDR3 regions were amplified from genomic DNA using the immunoSEQ Assay, a bias-controlled multiplex PCR. Per the original workflow: Within the assay, amplification of reference gene primers was used to estimate how many nucleated cells each sample contained. To quantify the absolute abundance of each unique TCRbeta CDR3 rearrangement, sequence reads were collapsed and filtered. Productive Simpson clonality was computed per sample as the square root of Simpson's diversity index over productive rearrangements. TCRdb obtained this table from immuneACCESS and retained in-frame rearrangements with V and J assigned. These tables miss some clones; where compared with another copy, unresolved V genes account for less than half of the shortfall, and the remainder is unexplained. Clonal size and the V and J genes are those of that table, whereas D and trimming came from the DNA. Across this sample there are 110,000 or so clones, with about 89% seen only once. Approximately 20% of the sample is in the top ten clones.

The data belong to a study of blood T cell repertoires in COVID-19 (TCRdb year 2020). Context from the whole study: Collaborator samples came from the United States, Italy and Spain and covered acute and convalescent phases of COVID-19. The prospective study material was composed of cDNA or gDNA derived from T cells, B-cell-depleted T cells, or PBMCs. Subjects who had been exposed to COVID-19, were actively infected with it, or had recovered from it provided the deeply sampled blood TCRbeta repertoires that made up the dataset. The samples were drawn from the first 160 participants of the ongoing ImmuneRACE study and from some 1,300 subjects provided by 6 global collaborators. Where available, HLA class I and class II types were obtained from metadata supplied by the sample provider rather than from assay-based typing. The repertoires were made available in a free public database intended to serve as a resource for research on the immune response to SARS-CoV-2. Nearly every sample came with metadata listing a de-identified subject ID, COVID-19 status, age in years and sex.

Beyond this particular receptor, the publication reports: The amount of clinical and demographic metadata varied by source and participant and was provided uncurated.

Sequences SGHTS (CDR1) and YDEGEE (CDR2) are obtained from the germline V gene. The CDR3 runs 14 residues from the cysteine to the phenylalanine. The retained sequence is limited to the CDR3, 42 bases, with the frame set at the first base. The trim is 4 bases for V and 3 bases for J, with a gap of 13 bases between the germline ends. Collaborating institutions collected whole blood in K2EDTA tubes following their own protocols. For TCRbeta analysis, collaborators shipped samples as frozen whole blood, isolated PBMCs, or DNA extracted from either of those sample types. Sequenced input: peripheral blood. This TCR came from a human donor with acute or convalescent COVID-19. The donor label of this sample is uncertain. Recombination joined TRBV5-8 with TRBJ1-2, and the D gene may be TRBD1, 6 bases matching. CDR3 reads: CASSVLQGYYGYTF. The DNA is TGTGCCAGCAGCGTACTACAGGGATACTATGGCTACACCTTC.